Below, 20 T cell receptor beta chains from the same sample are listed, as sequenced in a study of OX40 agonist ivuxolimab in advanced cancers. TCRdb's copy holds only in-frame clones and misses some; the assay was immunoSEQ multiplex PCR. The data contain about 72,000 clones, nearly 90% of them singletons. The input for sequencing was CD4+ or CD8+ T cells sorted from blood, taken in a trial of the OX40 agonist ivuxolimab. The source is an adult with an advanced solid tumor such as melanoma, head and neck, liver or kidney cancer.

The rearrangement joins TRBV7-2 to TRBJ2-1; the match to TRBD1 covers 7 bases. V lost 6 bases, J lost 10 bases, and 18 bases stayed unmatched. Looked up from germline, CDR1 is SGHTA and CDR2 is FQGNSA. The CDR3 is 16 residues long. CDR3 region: CASRRSGTVRDGEQFF. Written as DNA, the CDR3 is TGTGCCAGCAGACGCTCCGGGACAGTTAGAGACGGCGAGCAGTTCTTC.

In nucleotides, the CDR3 is TGCAGTGCCTGGGACTCCCATACGCAGTATTTT. Translating gives CSAWDSHTQYF. The J gene is TRBJ2-3, the V gene TRBV20-1; the D gene is possibly TRBD2 (6 bases). Trimming pared 6 bases from V and 7 bases from J, leaving 11 bases between. The germline V gene encodes CDR1 DFQATT and CDR2 SNEGSKA (reference sequence). The CDR3 runs to 11 residues.

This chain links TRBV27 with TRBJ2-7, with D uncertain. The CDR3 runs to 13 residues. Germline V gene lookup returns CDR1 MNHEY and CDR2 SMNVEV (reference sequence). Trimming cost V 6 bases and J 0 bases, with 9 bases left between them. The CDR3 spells CASRQLNSYEQYF. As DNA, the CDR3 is TGTGCCAGCAGACAGCTGAACTCCTACGAGCAGTACTTC.

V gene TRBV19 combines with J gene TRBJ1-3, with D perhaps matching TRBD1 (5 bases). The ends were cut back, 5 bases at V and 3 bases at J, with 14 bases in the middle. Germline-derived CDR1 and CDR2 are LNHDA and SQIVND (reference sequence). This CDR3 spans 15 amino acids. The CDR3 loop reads CASSASRRGGNTIYF. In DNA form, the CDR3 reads TGTGCCAGTAGTGCATCAAGGAGGGGTGGAAACACCATATATTTT. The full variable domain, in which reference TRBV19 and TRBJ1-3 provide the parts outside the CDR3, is DGGITQSPKYLFRKEGQNVTLSCEQNLNHDAMYWYRQDPGQGLRLIYYSQIVNDFQKGDIAEGYSVSREKKESFPLTVTSAQKNPTAFYLCASSASRRGGNTIYFGEGSWLTVV.

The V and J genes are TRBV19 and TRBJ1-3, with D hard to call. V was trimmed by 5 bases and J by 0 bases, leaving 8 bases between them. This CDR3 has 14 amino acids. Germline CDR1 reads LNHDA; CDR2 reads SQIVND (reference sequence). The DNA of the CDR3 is TGTGCCAGTAGTTATATCCACTCTGGAAACACCATATATTTT. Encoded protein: CASSYIHSGNTIYF.

The CDR3 DNA reads TGTGCCAGCAGCTTATACAGCGGGGGAAATGAGCAGTTCTTC. It translates to CASSLYSGGNEQFF. The rearrangement joins TRBV7-6 to TRBJ2-1; 8 bases match TRBD2. The CDR3 has 14 amino acids. Germline V gene data show CDR1 as SGHVS and CDR2 as FNYEAQ. Germline trimming cut 2 bases from V and 7 bases from J; bases unmatched to any gene: 4.

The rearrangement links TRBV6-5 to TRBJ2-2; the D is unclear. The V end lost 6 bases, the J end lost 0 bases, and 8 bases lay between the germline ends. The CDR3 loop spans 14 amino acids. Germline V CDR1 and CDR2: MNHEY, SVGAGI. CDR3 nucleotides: TGTGCCAGCAGGCCCTCAGCGAACACCGGGGAGCTGTTTTTT. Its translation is CASRPSANTGELFF.

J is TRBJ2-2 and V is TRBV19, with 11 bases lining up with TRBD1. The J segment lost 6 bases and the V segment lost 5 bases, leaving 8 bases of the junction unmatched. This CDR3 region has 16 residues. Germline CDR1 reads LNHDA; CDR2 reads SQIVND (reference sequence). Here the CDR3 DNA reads TGTGCCAGTAGTCCGAATGAGGGACAGGGGGCCGGGGAGCTGTTTTTT. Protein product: CASSPNEGQGAGELFF.

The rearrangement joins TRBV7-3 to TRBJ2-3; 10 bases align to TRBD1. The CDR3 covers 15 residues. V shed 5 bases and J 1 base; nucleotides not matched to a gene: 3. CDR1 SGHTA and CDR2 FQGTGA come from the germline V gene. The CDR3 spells CASSVDRGRTDTQYF. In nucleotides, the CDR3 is TGTGCCAGCAGCGTAGACAGGGGGCGCACAGATACGCAGTATTTT.

In DNA, the CDR3 is TGTGCCAGCAGCTTACTTCTGTCCGGGGAGCTGTTTTTT. Protein product: CASSLLLSGELFF. This chain connects TRBV7-3 to TRBJ2-2; D is ambiguous. The V gene's germline CDR1 is SGHTA and CDR2 FQGTGA. The CDR3 covers 13 residues. V was clipped by 2 bases and J by 6 bases, with 7 bases between them.

The CDR3 region has the DNA TGCAGCGTTAGCGGGGACAGGGGTGGGTACGAGCAGTACTTC. Its protein product is CSVSGDRGGYEQYF. J is TRBJ2-7 and V is TRBV29-1; 10 positions agree with TRBD1. J gave up 4 bases and V 5 bases, and 8 bases lay outside the gene matches. Germline CDR1 is SQVTM and CDR2 is ANQGSEA. The CDR3 has 14 residues.

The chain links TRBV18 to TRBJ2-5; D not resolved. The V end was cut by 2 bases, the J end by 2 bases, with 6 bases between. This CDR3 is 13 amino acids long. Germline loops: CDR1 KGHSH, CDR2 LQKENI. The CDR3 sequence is CASSPTIQETQYF. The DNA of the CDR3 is TGTGCCAGCTCACCAACGATTCAAGAGACCCAGTACTTC.

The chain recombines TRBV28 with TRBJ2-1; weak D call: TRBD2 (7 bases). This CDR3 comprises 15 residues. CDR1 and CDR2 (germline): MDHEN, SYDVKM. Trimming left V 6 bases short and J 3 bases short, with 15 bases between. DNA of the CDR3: TGTGCCAGCAGAATGGGGGCTAGCGGCTACAATGAGCAGTTCTTC. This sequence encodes CASRMGASGYNEQFF.

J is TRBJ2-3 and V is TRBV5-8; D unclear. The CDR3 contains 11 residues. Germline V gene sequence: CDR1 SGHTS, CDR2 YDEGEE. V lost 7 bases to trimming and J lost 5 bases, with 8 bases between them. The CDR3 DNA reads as TGTGCCAGCGCCCCCTTAGATACGCAGTATTTT. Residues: CASAPLDTQYF.

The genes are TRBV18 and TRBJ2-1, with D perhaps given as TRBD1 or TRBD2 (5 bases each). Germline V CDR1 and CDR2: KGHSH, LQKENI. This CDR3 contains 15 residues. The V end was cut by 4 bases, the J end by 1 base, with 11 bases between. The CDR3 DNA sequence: TGTGCCAGCTCACTGGGGGTAGCGTCCTACAATGAGCAGTTCTTC. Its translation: CASSLGVASYNEQFF.

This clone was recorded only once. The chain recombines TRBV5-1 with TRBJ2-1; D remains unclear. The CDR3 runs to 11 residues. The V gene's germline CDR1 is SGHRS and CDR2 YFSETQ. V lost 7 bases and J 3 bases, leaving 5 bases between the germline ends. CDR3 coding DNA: TGCGCCAGCGGGAACTACAATGAGCAGTTCTTC. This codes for CASGNYNEQFF.

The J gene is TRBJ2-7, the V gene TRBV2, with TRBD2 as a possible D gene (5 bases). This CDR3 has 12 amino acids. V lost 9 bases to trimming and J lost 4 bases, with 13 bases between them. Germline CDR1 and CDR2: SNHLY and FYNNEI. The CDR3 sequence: CARSLTGYEQYF. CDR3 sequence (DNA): TGTGCCAGATCCCTAACGGGGTACGAGCAGTACTTC.

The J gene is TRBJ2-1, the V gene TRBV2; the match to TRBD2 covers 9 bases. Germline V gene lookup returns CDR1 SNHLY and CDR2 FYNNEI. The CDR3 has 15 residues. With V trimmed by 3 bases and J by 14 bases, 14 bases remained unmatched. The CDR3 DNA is TGTGCCAGCAGTGAGTTAGCGGGAGCCTTGCCCAAAGAGTTCTTC. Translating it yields CASSELAGALPKEFF.

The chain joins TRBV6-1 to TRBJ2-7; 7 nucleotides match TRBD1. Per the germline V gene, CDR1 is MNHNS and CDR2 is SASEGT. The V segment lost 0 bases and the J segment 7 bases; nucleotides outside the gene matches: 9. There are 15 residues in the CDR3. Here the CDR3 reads CASSEAGTDPSEQYF. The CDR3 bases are TGTGCCAGCAGTGAAGCCGGGACAGACCCTAGTGAGCAGTACTTC.

The CDR3 loop reads CSASRRPEQYF. In nucleotides, the CDR3 is TGCAGTGCTTCCCGAAGACCCGAGCAGTACTTC. The chain combines TRBV20-1 with TRBJ2-7; no clear D gene. The V gene lost 5 bases and the J gene lost 6 bases, with 11 bases spanning the gap. In germline, CDR1 is DFQATT, CDR2 SNEGSKA (reference sequence). The length of the CDR3 is 11 residues.